The 30 T cell receptor beta chains in this list originate from one sample, sequenced in a study of T cell responses to AZD1222 COVID-19 vaccine. Libraries were prepared by immunoSEQ multiplex PCR; TCRdb keeps only in-frame clonotypes and omits some of them. In the table there are about 100,000 clones, just under 90% of which are singletons. The sample consisted of peripheral blood, taken on day 0 of AZD1222 vaccination. All receptors come from an adult in good health.

The CDR3 region has the DNA TGTGCCAGCAGTTACTTGGCCGGGGAGGATGGCTACACCTTC. Translated: CASSYLAGEDGYTF. The chain links TRBV6-5 to TRBJ1-2; no definite D call. Germline V lookup: CDR1 MNHEY, CDR2 SVGAGI. The V end was cut by 1 base, the J end by 6 bases, with 12 bases between. This CDR3 has 14 residues.

The chain has TRBV19 and TRBJ1-6; D unresolved. CDR3 length: 15 residues. V dropped 6 bases and J dropped 0 bases, with 9 bases sitting between them. Germline CDR1 reads LNHDA; CDR2 reads SQIVND (reference sequence). The CDR3 here is CASRDGSSYNSPLHF. CDR3 in DNA: TGTGCCAGTAGGGACGGAAGCTCCTATAATTCACCCCTCCACTTT. Full variable domain (remainder filled in from reference TRBV19 and TRBJ1-6): DGGITQSPKYLFRKEGQNVTLSCEQNLNHDAMYWYRQDPGQGLRLIYYSQIVNDFQKGDIAEGYSVSREKKESFPLTVTSAQKNPTAFYLCASRDGSSYNSPLHFGNGTRLTVT.

The chain employs TRBV5-8 and TRBJ2-3; possible D gene TRBD1, 7 bases. V gave up 2 bases and J gave up 4 bases, with 20 bases separating them. Germline CDR1 and CDR2: SGHTS and YDEGEE. This CDR3 has 17 amino acids. The CDR3 DNA follows: TGTGCCAGCAGCTTCGGGGCAGGGGGGATCTTTGCAGATACGCAGTATTTT. Translated: CASSFGAGGIFADTQYF.

V usage is TRBV5-4 and J usage is TRBJ2-3; 9 nucleotides agree with TRBD1. The CDR3 extends over 16 amino acids. Germline V gene sequence: CDR1 SGHNT, CDR2 YYREEE (reference sequence). V shed 6 bases and J 2 bases; nucleotides not matched to a gene: 10. The CDR3 loop reads CASTPRGQGATDTQYF. CDR3 DNA sequence: TGTGCCAGCACCCCAAGGGGACAGGGAGCCACAGATACGCAGTATTTT.

The chain joins TRBV5-8 to TRBJ1-4; D not resolved. Germline CDR1 SGHTS, CDR2 YDEGEE. This CDR3 is built from 17 residues. Trimming removed 4 bases at V and 6 bases at J, with 22 bases between. CDR3 region: CASSLTGQVGFHEKLFF. The CDR3 bases are TGTGCCAGCAGCCTCACGGGCCAGGTCGGTTTCCATGAAAAACTGTTTTTT.

The chain joins TRBV7-9 to TRBJ1-2, with D unclear. The CDR3 extends over 12 amino acids. Germline V CDR1 and CDR2: SEHNR, FQNEAQ (reference sequence). Trimming left V 1 base short and J 8 bases short, with 8 bases between. The CDR3 sequence: CASSLGGYGYTF. The CDR3 bases are TGTGCCAGCAGCTTAGGGGGTTACGGCTACACCTTC.

This clone is a singleton in its sample. This chain links TRBV7-9 with TRBJ2-2, with D unresolved. V was shortened by 1 base and J by 2 bases, with 8 bases between the two germline ends. Germline V CDR1 and CDR2: SEHNR, FQNEAQ (reference sequence). The CDR3 covers 15 residues. The CDR3 DNA follows: TGTGCCAGCAGCTTAGGAGGCCCTAACACCGGGGAGCTGTTTTTT. Translation gives CASSLGGPNTGELFF. Full variable domain (rest looked up from reference TRBV7-9 and TRBJ2-2): DTGVSQNPRHKITKRGQNVTFRCDPISEHNRLYWYRQTLGQGPEFLTYFQNEAQLEKSRLLSDRFSAERPKGSFSTLEIQRTEQGDSAMYLCASSLGGPNTGELFFGEGSRLTVL.

The chain carries TRBV6-5 and TRBJ2-1, with 13 bases matching TRBD2. V gave up 4 bases and J gave up 4 bases; unmatched junction bases: 4. This CDR3 is 16 amino acids long. Germline values: CDR1 MNHEY, CDR2 SVGAGI. CDR3 coding DNA: TGTGCCAGCAGTTCGCCGGGACTAGCGGGGTACAATGAGCAGTTCTTC. This gives the protein CASSSPGLAGYNEQFF.

The genes are TRBV19 and TRBJ1-6, with TRBD1 as a possible D gene (6 bases). Deletions cut 7 bases from V and 0 bases from J, with 7 bases between. Germline V CDR1 and CDR2: LNHDA, SQIVND (reference sequence). This CDR3 is built from 14 residues. The CDR3 sequence is CASTDSSYNSPLHF. In DNA form, the CDR3 reads TGTGCCAGTACGGACAGCTCCTATAATTCACCCCTCCACTTT.

The V gene is TRBV5-4, the J gene TRBJ1-2; maybe TRBD1 (5 bases). V lost 2 bases to trimming and J lost 8 bases, with 16 bases between them. The CDR3 totals 14 residues. Germline V lookup: CDR1 SGHNT, CDR2 YYREEE (reference sequence). CDR3 in amino acids: CASSFKSGGSGYTF. CDR3 in DNA: TGTGCCAGCAGCTTCAAGTCCGGGGGGAGCGGCTACACCTTC.

The V gene is TRBV27, the J gene TRBJ2-3; D not resolved. This CDR3 is 14 amino acids long. Germline V gene data show CDR1 as MNHEY and CDR2 as SMNVEV (reference sequence). V gave up 4 bases and J gave up 2 bases, with 10 bases separating them. Written as DNA, the CDR3 is TGTGCCAGCAGTTCCGACACGCACACAGATACGCAGTATTTT. This translates into CASSSDTHTDTQYF.

The gene calls are TRBV3-1 (or the pseudogene TRBV3-2) and TRBJ2-5; D remains ambiguous. V lost 4 bases, J lost 5 bases, and 17 bases lay in between. From germline, CDR1 is LGHDT and CDR2 YNNKEL (reference sequence). The CDR3 runs 15 residues. In nucleotides, the CDR3 is TGTGCCAGCAGCCCGCCGGAGCGTGCTTGGGAGACCCAGTACTTC. Protein product: CASSPPERAWETQYF.

CDR3 nucleotide sequence: TGTGCCAGCAGCTCCTGGAGTTCAGCGGGGTCGCAGTTCTTC. Amino acid sequence: CASSSWSSAGSQFF. The chain carries TRBV5-6 and TRBJ2-1; 7 bases agree with TRBD2. Per the germline V gene, CDR1 is SGHDT and CDR2 is YYEEEE. The CDR3 consists of 14 residues. The V segment lost 3 bases and the J segment 12 bases; nucleotides outside the gene matches: 12.

The genes are TRBV11-2 and TRBJ1-1; TRBD1 matches 8 bases. The CDR3 is 15 amino acids. V lost 2 bases to trimming and J lost 8 bases; unmatched junction nucleotides: 10. From germline, CDR1 is SGHAT and CDR2 FQNNGV. CDR3 amino acids: CASSLRQGPTGEAFF. CDR3 bases: TGTGCCAGCAGCTTACGACAGGGGCCCACCGGGGAAGCTTTCTTT.

The V and J genes are TRBV14 and TRBJ1-3, with D tentatively TRBD1 (5 bases). V was cut by 1 base and J by 0 bases, with 10 bases left in between. The CDR3 consists of 16 residues. CDR1 is SGHDN and CDR2 is FVKESK in the germline V gene. DNA of the CDR3: TGTGCCAGCAGCCAAGGGACACGCTACTCTGGAAACACCATATATTTT. This translates into CASSQGTRYSGNTIYF.

The gene calls are TRBV7-8 and TRBJ2-7; either TRBD1 or TRBD2 may supply D (5 bases each). The germline gives CDR1 SGHVS, CDR2 FQNEAQ. The CDR3 extends over 15 amino acids. V was cut by 6 bases and J by 2 bases, with 17 bases left in between. The CDR3 sequence: CASRLDRLRPYEQYF. DNA for the CDR3: TGTGCCAGCAGACTAGACAGACTACGTCCCTACGAGCAGTACTTC.

Only one count was recorded for this clone. The rearrangement joins TRBV4-1 to TRBJ2-3, with 11 nucleotides matching TRBD2. The length of the CDR3 is 18 residues. CDR1 and CDR2 from the germline V gene are MGHRA and YSYEKL. Trimming cost V 0 bases and J 2 bases; bases outside gene matches: 7. The CDR3 DNA reads TGCGCCAGCAGCCAAGATCTTGGGACTAGCGGATTCACAGATACGCAGTATTTT. Translating it yields CASSQDLGTSGFTDTQYF.

The chain carries TRBV6-5 and TRBJ2-7; 7 bases align to TRBD1. After removal of 0 bases from V and 0 bases from J, the junction contained 2 bases not matched to a gene. This CDR3 has 15 amino acids. The germline CDR1 and CDR2 sequences are MNHEY and SVGAGI. CDR3 protein: CASSYSRQGSYEQYF. The CDR3 bases are TGTGCCAGCAGTTACTCGAGACAGGGCTCCTACGAGCAGTACTTC.

The rearrangement links TRBV3-1 (or the pseudogene TRBV3-2) to TRBJ2-7, with D possibly being TRBD1 (6 bases). Germline V lookup: CDR1 LGHDT, CDR2 YNNKEL (reference sequence). The length of the CDR3 is 13 residues. Trimming removed 1 base at V and 7 bases at J, with 11 bases between. The CDR3 DNA reads as TGTGCCAGCAGCCAAGCAGGGGTCCGGGAGCAGTACTTC. It codes for CASSQAGVREQYF.

The chain joins TRBV10-3 to TRBJ1-6, with TRBD1 matching 9 bases. Germline CDR1 is ENHRY and CDR2 is SYGVKD. This CDR3 spans 12 amino acids. J lost 10 bases, V lost 6 bases, and 1 base had no gene match. CDR3 sequence (DNA): TGTGCCATCAGAGGACAGGGGTCACCCCTCCACTTT. Translation: CAIRGQGSPLHF.

The CDR3 sequence is CASSVQGGPENTQYF. The CDR3 nucleotides are TGTGCCAGCAGCGTACAGGGCGGCCCGGAGAATACGCAGTATTTT. V is TRBV9 and J is TRBJ2-3; weak D call: TRBD1 (5 bases). Looked up from germline, CDR1 is SGDLS and CDR2 is YYNGEE. The CDR3 loop spans 15 amino acids. With 1 base removed from V and 7 bases from J, the gap between germline ends came to 16 bases.

The chain couples TRBV3-1 (or the pseudogene TRBV3-2) to TRBJ2-5; 9 nucleotides line up with TRBD2. J lost 2 bases, V lost 3 bases, and 4 bases had no gene match. The CDR3 is 15 residues long. Per the germline V gene, CDR1 is LGHDT and CDR2 is YNNKEL (reference sequence). The CDR3 spells CASSHERGVQETQYF. In DNA form, the CDR3 reads TGTGCCAGCAGCCATGAGCGGGGGGTGCAAGAGACCCAGTACTTC.

The rearrangement links TRBV7-9 to TRBJ1-1; D gene ambiguous. From germline, CDR1 is SEHNR and CDR2 FQNEAQ (reference sequence). This CDR3 has 12 amino acids. The germline V and J ends were trimmed by 2 bases and 2 bases, with 3 bases remaining between them. CDR3 in amino acids: CASSLINTEAFF. The CDR3 nucleotides are TGTGCCAGCAGCTTAATAAACACTGAAGCTTTCTTT.

This clone counts as large. V usage is TRBV5-4 and J usage is TRBJ2-7; 10 bases align to TRBD1. V was pared by 7 bases and J by 5 bases, with 6 bases of the junction left unmatched. Germline CDR1 SGHNT, CDR2 YYREEE (reference sequence). The CDR3 is 13 amino acids. The CDR3 bases are TGTGCCAGCCGGACAGGGGGGATGAACGAGCAGTACTTC. It translates to CASRTGGMNEQYF.

The chain links TRBV5-1 to TRBJ1-6; 7 nucleotides agree with TRBD1. The CDR3 sequence is 16 residues long. Per germline, CDR1 SGHRS and CDR2 YFSETQ. Unmatched junction bases numbered 8, after V lost 4 bases and J lost 4 bases. The CDR3 DNA is TGCGCCAGCAGCCTTGGGACAGCTGATTATAATTCACCCCTCCACTTT. This encodes CASSLGTADYNSPLHF.

This chain connects TRBV4-3 to TRBJ1-4, with D unresolved. This CDR3 region has 15 residues. Germline V gene lookup returns CDR1 LGHNA and CDR2 YSLEER. With 0 bases removed from V and 8 bases from J, the gap between germline ends came to 13 bases. This CDR3 reads CASSQDRGSGEKLFF. CDR3 nucleotides: TGCGCCAGCAGCCAAGATCGAGGGAGCGGGGAAAAACTGTTTTTT.

The J gene is TRBJ1-2, the V gene TRBV7-6, with 8 positions matching TRBD1. The ends lost 5 bases at V and 1 base at J; junction bases unmatched: 6. From germline, CDR1 is SGHVS and CDR2 FNYEAQ. The CDR3 covers 15 residues. CDR3 loop: CASSLDRGNNYGYTF. CDR3 coding DNA: TGTGCCAGCAGCCTCGACAGGGGCAATAACTATGGCTACACCTTC.

The genes are TRBV19 and TRBJ2-3; D possibly corresponds to TRBD2 (5 bases). Trimming left V 8 bases short and J 2 bases short, with 11 bases between. The CDR3 is 13 residues long. Per the germline V gene, CDR1 is LNHDA and CDR2 is SQIVND (reference sequence). CDR3 in amino acids: CASGSGSTDTQYF. The CDR3 DNA follows: TGTGCCAGTGGATCGGGATCCACAGATACGCAGTATTTT.

The chain joins TRBV2 to TRBJ1-4; 8 bases match TRBD1. Germline V CDR1 and CDR2: SNHLY, FYNNEI. This CDR3 has 12 residues. The ends lost 8 bases at V and 5 bases at J; junction bases unmatched: 1. CDR3 sequence: CASRTGNEKLFF. The CDR3 DNA sequence: TGTGCCAGCCGGACAGGGAATGAAAAACTGTTTTTT.

This chain joins TRBV4-1 and TRBJ1-5, with D perhaps TRBD1 (5 bases). Per germline, CDR1 MGHRA and CDR2 YSYEKL. Trimming removed 1 base at V and 3 bases at J, with 13 bases between. The CDR3 sequence is 16 residues long. The CDR3 sequence: CASSQVGASNNQPQHF. CDR3 DNA sequence: TGCGCCAGCAGCCAAGTTGGGGCTAGTAACAATCAGCCCCAGCATTTT.